The clone carrying this T cell receptor (beta chain) was detected only a few times. The CDR3 runs to 14 residues. CDR1 is LGHNA and CDR2 is YSLEER in the germline V gene. The V segment lost 6 bases and the J segment 4 bases; nucleotides outside the gene matches: 5. These data belong to a study of identical twins. TCRdb passed the 5' RACE reads through MiXCR, listing each CDR3 protein once. The repertoire consists of about 470,000 distinct CDR3 sequences, with 20% to 30% occurring once and the leading ten covering about 2.7%. The sample was also reused in another study, on T cells expressing NK-cell markers.

The sample consisted of CD4+ T cells sorted from blood. The clonotype originates from a woman between 18 and 29 years old in good health. The chain couples TRBV4-3 to TRBJ2-2, with 7 bases identical to TRBD1. The CDR3 DNA is TGCGCCAGCAGACTCCGGGACAGCACCGGGGAGCTGTTTTTT. It translates to CASRLRDSTGELFF.